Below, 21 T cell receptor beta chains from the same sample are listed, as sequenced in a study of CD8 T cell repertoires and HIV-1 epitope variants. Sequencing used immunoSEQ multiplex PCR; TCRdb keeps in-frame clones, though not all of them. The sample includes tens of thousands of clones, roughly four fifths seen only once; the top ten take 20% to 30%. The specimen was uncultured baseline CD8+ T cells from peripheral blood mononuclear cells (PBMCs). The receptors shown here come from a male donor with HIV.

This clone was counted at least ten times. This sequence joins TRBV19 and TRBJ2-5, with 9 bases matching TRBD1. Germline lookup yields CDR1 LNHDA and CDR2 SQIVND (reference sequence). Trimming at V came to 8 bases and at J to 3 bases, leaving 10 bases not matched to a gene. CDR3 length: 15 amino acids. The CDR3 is CASSNTGTGKETQYF. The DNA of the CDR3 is TGTGCCAGTTCAAACACCGGGACAGGGAAAGAGACCCAGTACTTC.

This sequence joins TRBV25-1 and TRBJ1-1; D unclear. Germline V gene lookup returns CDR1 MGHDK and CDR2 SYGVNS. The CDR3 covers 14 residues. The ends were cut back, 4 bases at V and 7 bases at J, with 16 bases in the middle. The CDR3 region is CASSAIGIGREAFF. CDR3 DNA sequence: TGTGCCAGCAGTGCAATAGGGATCGGACGTGAAGCTTTCTTT. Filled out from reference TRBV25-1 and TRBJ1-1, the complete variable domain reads EADIYQTPRYLVIGTGKKITLECSQTMGHDKMYWYQQDPGMELHLIHYSYGVNSTEKGDLSSESTVSRIRTEHFPLTLESARPSHTSQYLCASSAIGIGREAFFGQGTRLTVV.

For the CDR3, the DNA is TGTGCCATCAGTGAGAATCAGGGCCCCATGGAGGGTAGTGAAAAACTGTTTTTT. This translates into CAISENQGPMEGSEKLFF. V is TRBV10-3 and J is TRBJ1-4; D perhaps matches TRBD1 (5 bases). Germline V gene data show CDR1 as ENHRY and CDR2 as SYGVKD. The CDR3 contains 18 residues. The ends were cut back, 2 bases at V and 7 bases at J, with 23 bases in the middle.

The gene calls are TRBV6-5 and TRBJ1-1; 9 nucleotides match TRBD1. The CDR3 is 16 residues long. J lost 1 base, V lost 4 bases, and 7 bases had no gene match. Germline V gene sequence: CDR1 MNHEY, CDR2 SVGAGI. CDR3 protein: CASSWGQGLGNTEAFF. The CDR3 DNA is TGTGCCAGCAGTTGGGGACAGGGATTAGGGAACACTGAAGCTTTCTTT.

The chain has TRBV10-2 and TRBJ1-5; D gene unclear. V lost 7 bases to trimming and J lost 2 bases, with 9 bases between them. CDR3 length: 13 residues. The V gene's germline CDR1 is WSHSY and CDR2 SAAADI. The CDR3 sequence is CASMTKGNQPQHF. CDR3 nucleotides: TGCGCCAGCATGACCAAGGGCAATCAGCCCCAGCATTTT.

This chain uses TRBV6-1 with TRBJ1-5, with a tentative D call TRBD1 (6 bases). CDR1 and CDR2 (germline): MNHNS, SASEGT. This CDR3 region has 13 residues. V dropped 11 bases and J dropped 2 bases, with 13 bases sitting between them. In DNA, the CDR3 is TGTGCCGCAGCGGACAGCGGCAATCAGCCCCAGCATTTT. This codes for CAAADSGNQPQHF.

CDR3 protein: CASSVNNLNTEAFF. The DNA for the CDR3 is TGTGCCAGCAGCGTAAACAACCTGAACACTGAAGCTTTCTTT. This chain links TRBV9 with TRBJ1-1; D remains ambiguous. The ends were cut back, 1 base at V and 0 bases at J, with 7 bases in the middle. The germline V gene has CDR1 SGDLS and CDR2 YYNGEE. This CDR3 has 14 amino acids. Drawing the rest from reference TRBV9 and TRBJ1-1, the complete variable domain is DSGVTQTPKHLITATGQRVTLRCSPRSGDLSVYWYQQSLDQGLQFLIQYYNGEERAKGNILERFSAQQFPDLHSELNLSSLELGDSALYFCASSVNNLNTEAFFGQGTRLTVV.

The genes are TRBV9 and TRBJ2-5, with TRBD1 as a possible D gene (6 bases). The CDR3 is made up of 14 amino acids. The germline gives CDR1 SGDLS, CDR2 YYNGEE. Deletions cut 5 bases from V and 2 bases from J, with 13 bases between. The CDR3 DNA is TGTGCCAGCAGAATAGGACAGAAACAAGAGACCCAGTACTTC. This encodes CASRIGQKQETQYF.

The DNA of the CDR3 is TGTGCCAGCAGTTTTTCAAAAGGACTAGCGGGAGCCGAGCAGTACTTC. Amino acids: CASSFSKGLAGAEQYF. The chain uses TRBV28 and TRBJ2-5, with 13 bases fitting TRBD2. Gene TRBJ2-7 matches the end of the DNA better, so the J call may be wrong. Germline CDR1 MDHEN, CDR2 SYDVKM. The CDR3 extends over 16 amino acids.

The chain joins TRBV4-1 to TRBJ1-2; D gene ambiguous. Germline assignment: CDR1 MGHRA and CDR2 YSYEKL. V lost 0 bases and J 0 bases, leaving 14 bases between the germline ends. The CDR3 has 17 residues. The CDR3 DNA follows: TGCGCCAGCAGCCAAGATCGGGCAGTTCGAGCTAACTATGGCTACACCTTC. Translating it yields CASSQDRAVRANYGYTF.

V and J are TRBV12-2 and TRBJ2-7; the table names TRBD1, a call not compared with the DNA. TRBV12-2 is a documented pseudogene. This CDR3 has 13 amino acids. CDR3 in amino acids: CASRSAGVRGLKF. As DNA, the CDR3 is TGTGCAAGTCGCTCCGCGGGGGTCAGGGGGCTGAAGTTC.

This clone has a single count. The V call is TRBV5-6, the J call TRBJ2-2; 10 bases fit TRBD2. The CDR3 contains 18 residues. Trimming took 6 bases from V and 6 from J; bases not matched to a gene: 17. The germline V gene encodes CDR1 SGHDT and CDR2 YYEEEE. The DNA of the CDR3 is TGTGCCAGCACCCCAGGGTTGGCTAGCGGGAGATTCTCCGGGGAGCTGTTTTTT. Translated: CASTPGLASGRFSGELFF. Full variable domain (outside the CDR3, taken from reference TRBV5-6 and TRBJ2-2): DAGVTQSPTHLIKTRGQQVTLRCSPKSGHDTVSWYQQALGQGPQFIFQYYEEEERQRGNFPDRFSGHQFPNYSSELNVNALLLGDSALYLCASTPGLASGRFSGELFFGEGSRLTVL.

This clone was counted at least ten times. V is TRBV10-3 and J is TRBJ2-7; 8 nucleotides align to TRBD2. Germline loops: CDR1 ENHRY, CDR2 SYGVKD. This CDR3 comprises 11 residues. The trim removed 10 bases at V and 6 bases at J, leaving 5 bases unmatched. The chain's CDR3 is CATSAGGEQYF. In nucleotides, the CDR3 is TGTGCCACCTCCGCGGGGGGCGAGCAGTACTTC.

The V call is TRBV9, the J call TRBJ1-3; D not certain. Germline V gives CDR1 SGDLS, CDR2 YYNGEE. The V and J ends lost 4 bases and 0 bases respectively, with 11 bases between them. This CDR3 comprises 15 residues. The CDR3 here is CASSPSGSSGNTIYF. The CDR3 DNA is TGTGCCAGCAGCCCTTCCGGGTCCTCTGGAAACACCATATATTTT. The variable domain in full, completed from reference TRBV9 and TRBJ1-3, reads DSGVTQTPKHLITATGQRVTLRCSPRSGDLSVYWYQQSLDQGLQFLIQYYNGEERAKGNILERFSAQQFPDLHSELNLSSLELGDSALYFCASSPSGSSGNTIYFGEGSWLTVV.

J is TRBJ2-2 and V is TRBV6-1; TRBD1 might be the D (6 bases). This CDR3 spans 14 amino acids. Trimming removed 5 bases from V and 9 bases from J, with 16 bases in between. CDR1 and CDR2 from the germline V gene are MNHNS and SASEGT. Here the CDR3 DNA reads TGTGCCAGCAGTACGTTACAGGGCGGGCGGGAGCTGTTTTTT. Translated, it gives CASSTLQGGRELFF.

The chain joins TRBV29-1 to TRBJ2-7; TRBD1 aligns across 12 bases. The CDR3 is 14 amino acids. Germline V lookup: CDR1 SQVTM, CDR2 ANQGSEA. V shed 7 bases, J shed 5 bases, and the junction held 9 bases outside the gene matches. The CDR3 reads CSAGTGTGGDEQYF. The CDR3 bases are TGCAGCGCTGGAACCGGGACAGGGGGCGACGAGCAGTACTTC.

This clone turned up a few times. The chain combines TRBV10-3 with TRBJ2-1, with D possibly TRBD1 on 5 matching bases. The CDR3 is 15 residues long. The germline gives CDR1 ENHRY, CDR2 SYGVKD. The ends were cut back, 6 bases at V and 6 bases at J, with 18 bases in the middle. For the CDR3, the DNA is TGTGCCATCAGGGGGCCTGGCCTAGGGGTCAATGAGCAGTTCTTC. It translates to CAIRGPGLGVNEQFF.

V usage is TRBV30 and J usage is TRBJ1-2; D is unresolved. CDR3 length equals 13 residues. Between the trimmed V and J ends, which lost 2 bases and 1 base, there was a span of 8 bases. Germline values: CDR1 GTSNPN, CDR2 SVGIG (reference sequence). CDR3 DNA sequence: TGTGCCTGGAGTCCAGAAAATAACTATGGCTACACCTTC. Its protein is CAWSPENNYGYTF.

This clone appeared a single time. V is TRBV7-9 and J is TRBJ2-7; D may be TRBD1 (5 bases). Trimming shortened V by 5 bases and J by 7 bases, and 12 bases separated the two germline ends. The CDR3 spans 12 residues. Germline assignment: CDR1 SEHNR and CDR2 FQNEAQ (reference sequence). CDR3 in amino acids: CASSAQQEEQYF. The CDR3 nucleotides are TGTGCCAGCAGCGCTCAACAGGAAGAGCAGTACTTC.

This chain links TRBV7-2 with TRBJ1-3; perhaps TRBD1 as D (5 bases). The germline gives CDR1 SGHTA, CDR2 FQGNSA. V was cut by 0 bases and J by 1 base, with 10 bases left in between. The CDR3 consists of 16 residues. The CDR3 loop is CASSLAGGFSGNTIYF. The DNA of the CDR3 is TGTGCCAGCAGCTTAGCGGGGGGGTTTTCTGGAAACACCATATATTTT.

The CDR3: CAIRPGTGSYEQYF. DNA for the CDR3: TGTGCCATCAGACCCGGGACAGGGTCCTACGAGCAGTACTTC. This chain links TRBV10-3 with TRBJ2-7; 9 bases line up with TRBD1. Losses at the gene ends were 6 bases for V and 1 base for J; bases not matched to a gene: 4. This CDR3 comprises 14 residues. CDR1 ENHRY and CDR2 SYGVKD come from the germline V gene.